This T cell receptor (beta chain) was retrieved from a study of T cell responses to AZD1222 COVID-19 vaccine. Whole-study findings and limits: At baseline, just five or six AZD1222 recipients tested seropositive. Spike-specific TCR breadth and depth went up after people got two AZD1222 doses.

Data came from immunoSEQ multiplex PCR; TCRdb stores just in-frame clones and leaves some out. Of about 120,000 clones in the sample, around 89% are singletons; the top ten hold roughly 7.1%. Analyses pooled second doses at about 4 or about 12 weeks. As for this clone: The antigen is not known.

The sequence derives from an adult who received the AZD1222 COVID-19 vaccine. Sequenced here: peripheral blood, sampled 28 days after the second AZD1222 dose.

CDR3 in amino acids: CASIRGAGNTIYF. In DNA, the CDR3 is TGTGCCAGCATACGGGGTGCAGGAAACACCATATATTTT. The chain couples TRBV28 to TRBJ1-3; no clear D. This CDR3 has 13 residues. The V end was cut by 7 bases, the J end by 4 bases, with 11 bases between. The germline CDR1 and CDR2 sequences are MDHEN and SYDVKM.